This entry concerns a single T cell receptor (beta chain). The entry originates in a study of blood T cell repertoires in COVID-19. Overall study context: Donors in the United States, Italy and Spain gave samples during acute or convalescent COVID-19. Sample material is recorded as cDNA or gDNA derived from T cells, B-cell-depleted T cells, or PBMCs.

CDR1 is LGHNA, CDR2 YSLEER, per germline. The J segment lost 10 bases and the V segment lost 1 base, leaving 4 bases of the junction unmatched. The CDR3 loop spans 14 amino acids. Assay used: immunoSEQ multiplex PCR; TCRdb lists only in-frame clones, some missing. The sample holds a few hundred thousand clones, 87% seen once. Sequencing used peripheral blood. This TCR was recovered from a woman aged 45-60 years who had recovered from COVID-19. The rearrangement links TRBV4-3 to TRBJ2-1, with 10 positions matching TRBD2. The CDR3 DNA reads TGCGCCAGCAGCCAAGGCCAACTAGCGGGGGAGCAGTTCTTC. Encoded protein: CASSQGQLAGEQFF.